Reported below is one TCR beta chain. Ten or more counts support this clonotype. It lacks a known antigen. Base quality data are lacking; no much larger clone is found one base away. This record comes from a study of molecular identifiers for immune sequencing clone quantification (dated 2018 in TCRdb). About the full investigation: In a replicate experiment, RNA from roughly 20,000 or 100,000 naive CD8 T cells was split into five aliquots, four of which were sequenced. The study was a methods study using CD8 T cells to benchmark molecular-identifier clustering-based TCR repertoire sequencing (MIDCIRS) and TCR RNA copy counting.

The CDR3 measures 10 amino acids from cysteine to phenylalanine. The entry retains the CDR3 DNA only, 30 bases that are in frame from base 1. From a lookup of the germline V gene, CDR1 and CDR2 are ENHRY and SYGVKD. Clipping removes 9 bases from V and 11 bases from J, with 5 as the unmatched junction base count. The library was built by means of PCR. TCRdb lists the instrument as Illumina MiSeq. Total RNA was purified with the Qiagen AllPrep DNA/RNA kit. Reads from multiple sequencing runs of the same library were pooled before analysis. Per the source publication's procedure: Reads were retained only if an exact TCR constant sequence was present, and the retained reads were trimmed to 150 nt and grouped according to their 12-nt molecular barcodes. Within each barcode group, reads were sub-clustered at a 15% Levenshtein threshold, and quality-weighted consensus sequences were built per RNA molecule. Non-functional sequences were removed, as were lower-count sequences one edit away from another. Based on fitting two negative binomial distributions, any barcode sub-cluster with under 20% of the maximum read count was discarded. Through fastp at Q25 and MiXCR, TCRdb rebuilt clones from the public reads, retaining in-frame beta chains. Entries that share a CDR3 protein sequence are merged under the most common genes and DNA. TCRdb, rather than the study authors, made the V and J calls. In all, the sample holds some 41,000 distinct CDR3 sequences, and about 18% of those were seen once. The leading ten clones occupy about 7% of the sample.

What the authors observed across the whole study: Modeling estimated about three recovered TCR RNA copies per cell, compared with roughly 10 by digital PCR, which implies 25% to 30% capture efficiency. In CMV-specific effector cells, over 98% of molecules were held by clones above 20 RNA copies, whereas under 1% of molecules were held by such clones in naive cells. Spiked-in Jurkat TCR RNA equal to a single cell's worth was reported to be detectable even within 1,200,000 naive CD8 T cells. The sizes of highly expanded clones could end up underestimated when identical TCR molecules share a barcode. When barcode sub-clustering was omitted, TCR diversity was inflated by chimeric consensus sequences, with chimeras reaching as high as 47%.

Naive CD8 T cells were FACS-sorted as CD8+CD4-CCR7+CD45RA+ on a BD FACSAria II into RLT Plus buffer. Some naive CD8 T cell RNA was split equally between MIDCIRS and a Smart-seq2-style 5'RACE protocol for a sensitivity comparison. CD8 T cells were enriched with RosetteSep CD8+ T Cell Enrichment Cocktail and Ficoll-Paque, followed by ACK red cell lysis. The receptor's source is a human donor in good health. Some libraries in this study had Jurkat cell RNA spiked in. The receptor chain draws on TRBV10-3 and TRBJ1-1, and 8 junction bases match TRBD1. The source material was naive CD8+ T cells from blood, with Jurkat cell RNA spiked in. The cell subset or site label for this specimen denotes: FACS-sorted CD8+CD4-CCR7+CD45RA+ naive T cells. The DNA is as follows: TGTGCCATGCCAGGGGGCCCGGCTTTCTTT. Its translation is CAMPGGPAFF.